What follows is one TCR beta chain and its context. Sequencing used immunoSEQ multiplex PCR; TCRdb keeps in-frame clones, though not all of them. The table lists roughly 340,000 clones, over 75% of them singletons. The entry originates in a study of blood T cell repertoires in COVID-19. Turning to the study itself: The samples span acute and convalescent COVID-19 from the United States, Italy and Spain. T cells, B-cell-depleted T cells, or PBMCs provided the cDNA or gDNA that served as material.

The CDR3 has 12 amino acids. Trimming stripped 0 bases from V and 8 bases from J, with 5 bases between. Germline V gene lookup returns CDR1 LGHDT and CDR2 YNNKEL (reference sequence). Participants were aged about 18 to 89 years, lived in around 22 US areas, and enrolled virtually. Two negative PCRs, clearance, or symptom resolution had been documented for recovered Cohort 3 donors. This chain uses TRBV3-1 (or the pseudogene TRBV3-2) with TRBJ2-1; D gene ambiguous. The sequenced sample consisted of PBMCs or T cells enriched from blood (not recorded which). The receptor was isolated from a man in his late teens or twenties who had recovered from COVID-19. CDR3 region: CASSQDRYEQFF. In nucleotides, the CDR3 is TGTGCCAGCAGCCAAGACAGGTATGAGCAGTTCTTC.